Listed below are T cell receptor beta chains from one sample, sequenced in a study of shared clonotypes between healthy human individuals. Assay used: immunoSEQ multiplex PCR; TCRdb lists only in-frame clones, some missing. The sample records 650,000 to 750,000 clones, roughly 78% being singletons. Source material: memory CD4+ T cells sorted from blood. These receptors all come from a woman aged 30 to 39 in good health. The CDR3 runs from the conserved cysteine through the conserved F or W. D genes are given only for firm matches. Clone size is stated in some rows and not others, as once, few, many or a class when expanded.

clone size,D gene,V gene,J gene,CDR3 length,CDR3 protein,CDR3 DNA
NA,NA,TRBV4-2,TRBJ1-1,14,CASSQAHMNTEAFF,TGTGCCAGCAGCCAAGCTCACATGAACACTGAAGCTTTCTTT
NA,NA,TRBV28,TRBJ2-5,13,CASSFENSETQYF,TGTGCCAGCAGTTTTGAGAATTCGGAGACCCAGTACTTC
NA,NA,TRBV28,TRBJ2-2,12,CASSIITGELFF,TGTGCCAGCAGTATTATCACCGGGGAGCTGTTTTTT
NA,NA,TRBV7-2,TRBJ1-2,16,CASSSELGWTFDGYTF,TGTGCCAGCAGCTCTGAATTGGGTTGGACTTTTGACGGCTACACCTTC
once,NA,TRBV19,TRBJ1-5,12,CASSDTHQPQHF,TGTGCCAGTAGTGACACTCATCAGCCCCAGCATTTT
NA,TRBD1,TRBV7-9,TRBJ2-7,16,CASSPGQGKAPYEQYF,TGTGCCAGCAGCCCGGGACAGGGAAAGGCCCCCTACGAGCAGTACTTC
NA,NA,TRBV28,TRBJ2-6,15,CASSQYSSGANVLTF,TGTGCCAGCAGTCAATACAGCTCTGGGGCCAACGTCCTGACTTTC
NA,TRBD2,TRBV7-9,TRBJ2-3,18,CASSLPLGLAGGTDTQYF,TGTGCCAGCAGCTTACCTCTCGGACTAGCGGGAGGGACAGATACGCAGTATTTT
NA,NA,TRBV28,TRBJ1-2,13,CASSATGYYGYTF,TGTGCCAGCAGCGCGACAGGCTACTATGGCTACACCTTC
once,NA,TRBV28,TRBJ1-4,14,CASSSGVRNEKLFF,TGTGCCAGCAGTTCTGGAGTAAGAAATGAAAAACTGTTTTTT
NA,TRBD1,TRBV18,TRBJ1-3,16,CASSRGQGVSGNTIYF,TGTGCCAGCTCACGTGGACAGGGGGTCTCCGGAAACACCATATATTTT
NA,TRBD2,TRBV7-9,TRBJ2-1,14,CASSRTSGRVEQFF,TGTGCCAGCAGCCGGACTAGCGGGAGGGTCGAGCAGTTCTTC
once,NA,TRBV11-2,TRBJ2-1,14,CASSPGQIYNEQFF,TGTGCCAGCAGCCCTGGACAGATATACAATGAGCAGTTCTTC
once,TRBD2,TRBV28,TRBJ2-1,16,CASRARRTSGHNEQFF,TGTGCCAGCAGAGCCCGCCGGACTAGCGGGCACAATGAGCAGTTCTTC
NA,TRBD2,TRBV7-9,TRBJ2-3,16,CASSRTSGRVTDTQYF,TGTGCCAGCAGCCGGACTAGCGGGAGGGTCACAGATACGCAGTATTTT
NA,NA,TRBV5-4,TRBJ1-4,16,CASSLRGWGLGEKLFF,TGTGCCAGCAGCTTGCGTGGTTGGGGGCTCGGGGAAAAACTGTTTTTT
NA,NA,TRBV10-3,TRBJ2-7,16,CAISESRAGSSYEQYF,TGTGCCATCAGTGAGTCGAGGGCAGGAAGCTCCTACGAGCAGTACTTC
few,TRBD2,TRBV6-1,TRBJ2-1,14,CASSESSGRAPQFF,TGTGCCAGCAGTGAGTCGAGCGGGAGGGCACCCCAGTTCTTC
few,NA,TRBV15,TRBJ2-6,16,CATSRDWGSGANVLTF,TGTGCCACCAGCAGAGATTGGGGCTCTGGGGCCAACGTCCTGACTTTC
many,NA,TRBV7-9,TRBJ1-1,14,CASSLQGGNTEAFF,TGTGCCAGCAGCTTGCAGGGTGGGAACACTGAAGCTTTCTTT
few,NA,TRBV28,TRBJ2-7,14,CASVDGTLIYEQYF,TGTGCCAGTGTAGACGGGACTCTTATCTACGAGCAGTACTTC
NA,TRBD1,TRBV6-5,TRBJ1-1,15,CASSRDRVMNTEAFF,TGTGCCAGCAGCAGGGACAGGGTCATGAACACTGAAGCTTTCTTT
few,NA,TRBV7-2,TRBJ2-3,11,CASGQGFTQYF,TGTGCCAGCGGCCAGGGGTTTACGCAGTATTTT
few,TRBD2,TRBV19,TRBJ2-2,15,CASSEPRGFTGELFF,TGTGCCAGTAGCGAACCGCGGGGGTTCACCGGGGAGCTGTTTTTT
NA,NA,TRBV9,TRBJ2-3,14,CASSPRTGSDTQYF,TGTGCCAGCAGCCCTCGAACCGGGTCAGATACGCAGTATTTT
NA,TRBD1,TRBV6-5,TRBJ1-2,15,CASSSPGTGDYGYTF,TGTGCCAGCAGTTCGCCGGGGACAGGGGACTATGGCTACACCTTC
NA,NA,TRBV27,TRBJ2-2,13,CASRGFYTGELFF,TGTGCCAGCCGGGGCTTTTACACCGGGGAGCTGTTTTTT
few,TRBD2,TRBV30,TRBJ2-5,14,CAWSGGGPEETQYF,TGTGCCTGGAGTGGGGGAGGGCCCGAAGAGACCCAGTACTTC
few,NA,TRBV5-1,TRBJ2-1,13,CASRLSPGTEQFF,TGCGCCAGCAGACTCAGTCCGGGGACTGAGCAGTTCTTC
NA,NA,TRBV29-1,TRBJ2-3,11,CSGLIRYTQYF,TGCAGCGGTTTAATCCGGTATACGCAGTATTTT
NA,NA,TRBV27,TRBJ2-7,14,CASSLNEIVNEQYF,TGTGCCAGCAGTTTGAATGAAATAGTTAACGAGCAGTACTTC
NA,NA,TRBV5-1,TRBJ2-1,19,CASSLQRFPDGSSYNEQFF,TGCGCCAGCAGCTTGCAACGTTTCCCGGACGGAAGCTCCTACAATGAGCAGTTCTTC
NA,NA,TRBV18,TRBJ1-1,14,CASSPQDGDPEAFF,TGTGCCAGCTCACCCCAGGACGGAGATCCGGAAGCTTTCTTT
NA,TRBD1,TRBV18,TRBJ2-1,16,CASSPIQGAAYNEQFF,TGTGCCAGCTCACCTATCCAGGGGGCCGCCTACAATGAGCAGTTCTTC
NA,NA,TRBV7-2,TRBJ2-5,14,CASSLQRNQETQYF,TGTGCCAGCAGCTTACAACGGAATCAAGAGACCCAGTACTTC
NA,TRBD1,TRBV7-8,TRBJ1-4,14,CASSQGVQMRKLFF,TGTGCCAGCAGCCAGGGGGTTCAAATGAGGAAACTGTTTTTT
NA,NA,TRBV4-1,TRBJ2-7,16,CASSQVDPGWGYEQYF,TGCGCCAGCAGCCAAGTGGATCCGGGGTGGGGCTACGAGCAGTACTTC
NA,NA,TRBV9,TRBJ1-2,12,CASSGAGYGYTF,TGTGCCAGCAGCGGGGCAGGCTATGGCTACACCTTC
NA,TRBD1,TRBV19,TRBJ1-1,19,CASSMGTGRLIEWDTEAFF,TGTGCCAGTAGTATGGGGACAGGTCGACTGATAGAGTGGGACACTGAAGCTTTCTTT
NA,NA,TRBV28,TRBJ1-3,15,CASSQIRVFGNTIYF,TGTGCCAGCAGTCAGATCAGGGTTTTTGGAAACACCATATATTTT
NA,NA,TRBV18,TRBJ2-3,13,CASSPPSTDTQYF,TGTGCCAGCTCACCACCGAGCACAGATACGCAGTATTTT
once,NA,TRBV28,TRBJ2-7,14,CASRSEGRSYEQYF,TGTGCCAGCAGGTCCGAGGGAAGGAGCTACGAGCAGTACTTC
NA,NA,TRBV5-1,TRBJ2-5,16,CASSFDRGLAQETQYF,TGCGCCAGCAGCTTCGATCGGGGCTTAGCACAAGAGACCCAGTACTTC
NA,TRBD1,TRBV29-1,TRBJ2-7,14,CSAVDRVSSYEQYF,TGCAGCGCCGTGGACAGGGTGTCCTCCTACGAGCAGTACTTC
many,TRBD1,TRBV27,TRBJ2-7,15,CASSHNDRGRGEQYF,TGTGCCAGCAGCCACAATGACAGGGGGCGAGGAGAGCAGTACTTC
NA,TRBD1,TRBV11-2,TRBJ1-4,18,CASSPGQGRVTANEKLFF,TGTGCCAGCAGCCCAGGACAGGGGAGGGTTACGGCTAATGAAAAACTGTTTTTT
NA,NA,TRBV2,TRBJ2-7,13,CASTYGQTNVQYF,TGTGCCAGCACCTATGGACAGACTAACGTGCAGTACTTC
NA,TRBD1,TRBV28,TRBJ2-2,17,CASSPWDRGRVSGELFF,TGTGCCAGCAGCCCTTGGGACAGGGGGCGCGTATCCGGGGAGCTGTTTTTT
once,NA,TRBV6-4,TRBJ2-1,14,CASSKQGPGNEQFF,TGTGCCAGCAGTAAACAGGGACCAGGGAATGAGCAGTTCTTC
NA,NA,TRBV6-1,TRBJ1-2,12,CASSELYYGYTF,TGTGCCAGCAGTGAATTGTACTATGGCTACACCTTC